The rows below give T cell receptor beta chains drawn from one sample of a study of early T cells in non-severe SARS-CoV-2 infection. TCRdb passed the 5' RACE reads through MiXCR, listing each CDR3 protein once. The table shows about 89,000 distinct CDR3 sequences, with roughly 14% occurring only once. Sequenced input: whole blood. These receptors were collected from an adult who was a healthcare worker with PCR-confirmed SARS-CoV-2 infection or an uninfected control (not recorded which). The CDR3 runs from the conserved cysteine through the conserved F or W. The D gene is left open where the match is weak. Size tells how often a clone was seen (once, few, many) or the class of an expanded clone, and some rows leave it out.

TRBV9	many	TRBJ1-1	NA	TGTGCCAGCAGCGCACAACAGGGACTGAACACTGAAGCTTTCTTT	CASSAQQGLNTEAFF
TRBV24-1	few	TRBJ2-1	NA	TGTGCCACCAGTGATACGTCGACGGGGAGCTCCTACAATGAGCAGTTCTTC	CATSDTSTGSSYNEQFF
TRBV20-1	many	TRBJ2-3	NA	TGCAGTGCCACTTCAGAGCTCACAGATACGCAGTATTTT	CSATSELTDTQYF
TRBV7-9	NA	TRBJ1-2	NA	TGTGCCAGCAGCCACCAAGACCGTTCCTCTAACTATGGCTACACCTTC	CASSHQDRSSNYGYTF
TRBV20-1	few	TRBJ2-4	NA	TGCAGTGCTAGAGATCAGGAGCTTCAGGCCAAAAACATTCAGTACTTC	CSARDQELQAKNIQYF
TRBV6-1	NA	TRBJ2-6	NA	TGTGCCAGCAGTGGACGGGCCTCTGGGGCCAACGTCCTGACTTTC	CASSGRASGANVLTF
TRBV29-1	NA	TRBJ2-3	NA	TGCAGCGCTGCCCACATGATAACTAGCACAGATACGCAGTATTTT	CSAAHMITSTDTQYF
TRBV19	few	TRBJ2-1	NA	TGTGCCAGTAGCGACAGCCTAACTGGGAATGAGCAGTTCTTC	CASSDSLTGNEQFF
TRBV6-5	many	TRBJ1-5	NA	TGTGCCAGCAGTTATTTGGGTAGCAATCAGCCCCAGCATTTT	CASSYLGSNQPQHF
TRBV12-3/TRBV12-4	few	TRBJ1-2	TRBD1	TGTGCCAGCAGTCCCGAGACAGGGAACTATGGCTACACCTTC	CASSPETGNYGYTF
TRBV9	few	TRBJ2-5	NA	TGTGCCAGCAGCGGACACGGGACGCCGGAAAACCAAGAGACCCAGTACTTC	CASSGHGTPENQETQYF
TRBV29-1	NA	TRBJ1-1	NA	TGCAGCGTTGAATCGGTGGACACTGAAGCTTTCTTT	CSVESVDTEAFF
TRBV12-3/TRBV12-4	NA	TRBJ1-6	NA	TGTGCCAGCAGCGGTCCGGGAGGTCGCTCCTATAATTCACCCCTCCACTTT	CASSGPGGRSYNSPLHF
TRBV3-1	few	TRBJ2-1	NA	TGTGCCAGCAGCCAAGGCGGTGGCAATGAGCAGTTCTTC	CASSQGGGNEQFF
TRBV3-1	many	TRBJ2-1	NA	TGTGCCAGCAGCCAGAGGCAGGAGACGAATATACTAACAATGAGCAGCGGGCAGTTCTTC	CASSQRQETNILTMSSGQFF
TRBV12-3/TRBV12-4	few	TRBJ2-1	TRBD2	TGTGCCAGCAGTCTTCTAGCGGGGGGGCTATACAATGAGCAGTTCTTC	CASSLLAGGLYNEQFF
TRBV24-1	NA	TRBJ2-5	TRBD2	TGTGCCACCACCGGGCTAGCGGGCGATGTCGGGCACCAAGAGACCCAGTACTTC	CATTGLAGDVGHQETQYF
TRBV19	NA	TRBJ2-1	TRBD2	TGTGCCAGTAGTAAGACTAGCGGGGGGTGGAATGAGCAGTTCTTC	CASSKTSGGWNEQFF
TRBV12-3/TRBV12-4	NA	TRBJ1-1	NA	TGTGCCAGCAGTTTATCTCGACAGGACACTGAAGCTTTCTTT	CASSLSRQDTEAFF
TRBV11-1	few	TRBJ2-2	NA	TGTGCCAGCAGCTTGGAACGGGGACACACCGGGGAGCTGTTTTTT	CASSLERGHTGELFF
TRBV5-1	many	TRBJ2-3	NA	TGCGCCAGCAGCTTTTGGGGAAACACAGATACGCAGTATTTT	CASSFWGNTDTQYF
TRBV5-1	NA	TRBJ2-5	TRBD2	TGCGCCAGCAGTTCCGGGACTACGAGTGGGGAGACCCAGTACTTC	CASSSGTTSGETQYF
TRBV7-2	few	TRBJ1-2	NA	TGTGCCAGCAGCTTAGCGTTTCAGGGCGTCGATGGCTACACCTTC	CASSLAFQGVDGYTF
TRBV19	few	TRBJ2-4	NA	TGTGCCAGTAGTATCGGTGAAAACATTCAGTACTTC	CASSIGENIQYF
TRBV7-9	few	TRBJ1-4	NA	TGTGCCAGCAGCTTATATGGAGGGGGTGAAAAACTGTTTTTT	CASSLYGGGEKLFF
TRBV15	many	TRBJ1-5	NA	TGTGCCACCAGCGGAAGAAGGACGGGAACTAGCAATCAGCCCCAGCATTTT	CATSGRRTGTSNQPQHF
TRBV5-1	many	TRBJ2-2	TRBD1	TGCGCCAGCAGCAAAGACAGGGGGCAGATCGGGGAGCTGTTTTTT	CASSKDRGQIGELFF
TRBV12-3/TRBV12-4	few	TRBJ2-1	TRBD1	TGTGCCAGCAACTCCCTGTCGGGACAGGAGCAGTTCTTC	CASNSLSGQEQFF